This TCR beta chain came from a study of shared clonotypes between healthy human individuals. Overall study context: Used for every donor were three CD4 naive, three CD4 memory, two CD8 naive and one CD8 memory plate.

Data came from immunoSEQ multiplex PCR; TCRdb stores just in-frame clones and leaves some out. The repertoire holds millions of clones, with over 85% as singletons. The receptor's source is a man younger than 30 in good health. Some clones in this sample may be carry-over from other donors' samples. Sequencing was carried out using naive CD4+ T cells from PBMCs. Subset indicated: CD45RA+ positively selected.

For the CDR3, the DNA is TGTGCCTGGAGTCCCCTAGCCAAAAACATTCAGTACTTC. Translated: CAWSPLAKNIQYF. The gene calls are TRBV30 and TRBJ2-4; D gene ambiguous. From germline, CDR1 is GTSNPN and CDR2 SVGIG (reference sequence). The V end was cut by 2 bases, the J end by 0 bases, with 5 bases between. The CDR3 totals 13 residues.